The 14 T cell receptor beta chains presented below share a single source sample, sequenced in a study of OX40 agonist ivuxolimab in advanced cancers. The library was prepared using the immunoSEQ multiplex PCR assay. TCRdb retrieved this table from immuneACCESS and kept in-frame rearrangements only. Not all clones are present; in checked studies, unresolved V genes account for under half, and no reason is known for the remainder. The sample profile shows tens of thousands of clones; 83% of them were found once. The ten biggest clones cover around 12% of the sample. The specimen comprised CD4+ or CD8+ T cells sorted from blood, sampled in a trial of the OX40 agonist ivuxolimab. The receptors shown here come from an adult with an advanced solid tumor such as melanoma, head and neck, liver or kidney cancer.

For the CDR3, the DNA is TGTGCCAGCAGCTTAGATTGGGGGCATTACGAGCAGTACTTC. This sequence encodes CASSLDWGHYEQYF. The J gene is TRBJ2-7, the V gene TRBV7-2; perhaps TRBD1 as D (6 bases). The CDR3 extends over 14 amino acids. V dropped 1 base and J dropped 4 bases, with 11 bases sitting between them. Germline V CDR1 and CDR2: SGHTA, FQGNSA.

The chain is built from TRBV2 and TRBJ1-3; D is undetermined. CDR1 SNHLY and CDR2 FYNNEI come from the germline V gene. The CDR3 contains 18 residues. V was clipped by 0 bases and J by 0 bases, with 15 bases between them. The CDR3 sequence: CASSEAAGPRGSGNTIYF. The CDR3 DNA sequence: TGTGCCAGCAGTGAAGCGGCGGGCCCAAGAGGCTCTGGAAACACCATATATTTT.

The chain joins TRBV4-2 to TRBJ2-2, with 8 bases fitting TRBD2. Germline V lookup: CDR1 LGHNA, CDR2 YNFKEQ. Trimming cost V 1 base and J 7 bases; bases outside gene matches: 5. The CDR3 has 15 amino acids. CDR3 protein: CASSQAGGEYGELFF. CDR3 DNA sequence: TGTGCCAGCAGCCAAGCCGGGGGGGAGTACGGGGAGCTGTTTTTT.

The chain joins TRBV19 to TRBJ1-1; D is unclear. CDR1 and CDR2 from the germline V gene are LNHDA and SQIVND (reference sequence). This CDR3 is built from 12 residues. The V end was cut by 3 bases, the J end by 5 bases, with 7 bases between. CDR3 protein: CASSISRTEAFF. CDR3 nucleotide sequence: TGTGCCAGTAGTATCTCGCGGACTGAAGCTTTCTTT.

This chain joins TRBV4-2 and TRBJ1-5; no definite D call. This CDR3 is built from 15 residues. Trimming removed 0 bases from V and 0 bases from J, with 6 bases in between. Germline CDR1 LGHNA, CDR2 YNFKEQ. The chain's CDR3 is CASSQDERSNQPQHF. In DNA, the CDR3 is TGTGCCAGCAGCCAAGACGAGCGTAGCAATCAGCCCCAGCATTTT.

This chain connects TRBV19 to TRBJ1-1; 7 nucleotides line up with TRBD1. The CDR3 is 13 residues long. Germline V gene sequence: CDR1 LNHDA, CDR2 SQIVND (reference sequence). The V and J ends lost 6 bases and 5 bases, in that order; junction bases with no gene match: 6. The CDR3 spells CASRTGTGTEAFF. In nucleotides, the CDR3 is TGTGCCAGTAGGACAGGGACTGGGACTGAAGCTTTCTTT.

Comment on this clone: The germline gene is not matched at one end of the junction; a read error may be the cause. The gene calls are TRBV20-1 and TRBJ2-7, with D tentatively TRBD1 (5 bases). This CDR3 has 11 residues. CDR1 is DFQATT, CDR2 SNEGSKA, per germline (reference sequence). Here the CDR3 DNA reads TGCAGTGCTCGAGACAGCTACGAGCAGTACTTC. The encoded protein is CSARDSYEQYF.

As to this clone: Relative to the germline gene, one junction end is altered; a read error may explain this. The chain employs TRBV5-1 and TRBJ2-5, with a possible D match to TRBD1 (6 bases). CDR1 is SGHRS and CDR2 is YFSETQ in the germline V gene. There are 16 residues in the CDR3. The DNA for the CDR3 is TGCACCAGCAGCTTGGAGGCAGGGGATCTCCAAGAGACCCAGTACTTC. This gives the protein CTSSLEAGDLQETQYF.

The chain uses TRBV4-1 and TRBJ1-3; D is possibly TRBD1 (5 bases). V lost 4 bases, J lost 0 bases, and 16 bases lay in between. Germline CDR1 MGHRA, CDR2 YSYEKL. This CDR3 is built from 17 residues. This chain's CDR3 is CASSPRTTDSSGNTIYF. CDR3 in DNA: TGCGCCAGCAGCCCCCGAACGACAGACAGCTCTGGAAACACCATATATTTT.

The rearrangement joins TRBV7-3 to TRBJ2-1; 7 nucleotides line up with TRBD1. V dropped 5 bases and J dropped 6; count of bases not matched to a gene: 4. This CDR3 is built from 13 residues. Germline values: CDR1 SGHTA, CDR2 FQGTGA. As DNA, the CDR3 is TGTGCCAGCAGCCCGACAGGGAGCAATGAGCAGTTCTTC. Amino acid sequence: CASSPTGSNEQFF.

The rearrangement links TRBV27 to TRBJ2-1; D may match TRBD1 or TRBD2 (5 bases each). The ends were cut back, 8 bases at V and 0 bases at J, with 11 bases in the middle. Germline-derived CDR1 and CDR2 are MNHEY and SMNVEV (reference sequence). The CDR3 loop spans 14 amino acids. This chain's CDR3 is CASGRDPSYNEQFF. CDR3 DNA sequence: TGTGCCAGCGGCCGGGACCCCTCCTACAATGAGCAGTTCTTC.

This chain connects TRBV5-1 to TRBJ2-2; D may correspond to TRBD1 or TRBD2 (6 bases each). The CDR3 is made up of 14 amino acids. The germline CDR1 and CDR2 sequences are SGHRS and YFSETQ. With 1 base removed from V and 5 bases from J, the gap between germline ends came to 9 bases. In DNA, the CDR3 is TGCGCCAGCAGCTTGTCGGGGGCAACCGGGGAGCTGTTTTTT. Translated: CASSLSGATGELFF. The variable domain in full, completed from reference TRBV5-1 and TRBJ2-2, reads KAGVTQTPRYLIKTRGQQVTLSCSPISGHRSVSWYQQTPGQGLQFLFEYFSETQRNKGNFPGRFSGRQFSNSRSEMNVSTLELGDSALYLCASSLSGATGELFFGEGSRLTVL.

The chain employs TRBV7-9 and TRBJ1-4, with 7 bases aligning to TRBD1. The CDR3 runs 17 residues. CDR1 and CDR2 (germline): SEHNR, FQNEAQ (reference sequence). J lost 3 bases, V lost 2 bases, and 9 bases had no gene match. CDR3 residues: CASSLSSSGQSNEKLFF. The CDR3 nucleotides read TGTGCCAGCAGCTTAAGTTCCTCGGGACAGTCTAATGAAAAACTGTTTTTT.

This clone was detected only once. This chain joins TRBV5-1 and TRBJ1-5, with 7 bases matching TRBD1. Germline CDR1 is SGHRS and CDR2 is YFSETQ. This CDR3 region has 15 residues. With V trimmed by 3 bases and J by 2 bases, 5 bases remained unmatched. In DNA form, the CDR3 reads TGCGCCAGCAGCTGGACAGGTCAGGGCAATCAGCCCCAGCATTTT. Translation: CASSWTGQGNQPQHF.